This TCR beta chain was captured by sequencing in a study of response to subunit inactivated influenza vaccine. One entry per CDR3 protein results from TCRdb running MiXCR on the RT-PCR reads. The top ten clones hold approximately 13% of a sample with 450,000 to 600,000 distinct CDR3 sequences, about 7.6% of them seen once. Regarding this clonotype: The antigen is unknown.

Study-wide points: Authors proposed each seasonal influenza vaccination draws in few new T cells.

Trimming removed 7 bases from V and 4 bases from J, with 11 bases in between. The CDR3 contains 13 residues. The genes are TRBV12-3 or TRBV12-4 and TRBJ1-3; no reliable D call. Sequenced material: PBMCs from blood, taken around 25 months after vaccination. The TCR was taken from a man between 50 and 70 years old who received an inactivated influenza vaccine. The CDR3 region has the DNA TGTGCCAGCACCCTGTCTCGAGGAAACACCATATATTTT. This encodes CASTLSRGNTIYF.